Each of the 8 T cell receptor beta chains below was sequenced from the same sample in a study of T cells in localized non-small cell lung cancer. The assay was immunoSEQ multiplex PCR, and TCRdb's table has in-frame clones only and misses some. Among a few thousand clones listed, roughly a quarter were seen once. The sequencing used normal lung tissue next to the tumor, collected before any cancer treatment. These receptors all stem from a male donor at least 60 years old with stage I lung adenocarcinoma.

The CDR3 loop is CAWSPRGDGYTF. CDR3 nucleotides: TGTGCCTGGAGTCCCCGAGGGGATGGCTACACCTTC. This chain joins TRBV30 and TRBJ1-2, with TRBD1 as a possible D gene (5 bases). There are 12 residues in the CDR3. Looked up from germline, CDR1 is GTSNPN and CDR2 is SVGIG (reference sequence). Trimming took off 2 bases at V and 6 bases at J, with 10 bases between the two ends.

J is TRBJ2-1 and V is TRBV6-8; TRBD2 aligns across 10 bases. Trimming at V came to 4 bases and at J to 4 bases, leaving 4 bases not matched to a gene. The CDR3 is made up of 15 amino acids. The germline gives CDR1 MNHGY, CDR2 SAAAGT. The CDR3 coding sequence is TGTGCCAGCAGTTCCGGGACTAGCGATTACAATGAGCAGTTCTTC. It encodes CASSSGTSDYNEQFF.

Within the sample, this clone is medium-sized. V and J are TRBV11-3 and TRBJ2-1; TRBD1 might be the D (7 bases). The germline V gene has CDR1 SGHNT and CDR2 YENEEA. This CDR3 has 17 amino acids. V was pared by 5 bases and J by 6 bases, with 23 bases between. The CDR3 protein is CASSGGPGGRVSNEQFF. The CDR3 region has the DNA TGTGCCAGCAGCGGGGGCCCAGGGGGGCGCGTGAGCAATGAGCAGTTCTTC.

Only one count was recorded for this clone. V gene TRBV29-1 combines with J gene TRBJ2-2; TRBD2 might be the D (6 bases). Per the germline V gene, CDR1 is SQVTM and CDR2 is ANQGSEA. The V and J ends lost 1 base and 2 bases respectively, with 14 bases between them. The CDR3 extends over 16 amino acids. In DNA, the CDR3 is TGCAGCGTTGAAGTACCTTACGGGACTAACACCGGGGAGCTGTTTTTT. Translated, it gives CSVEVPYGTNTGELFF.

This clone was found a few times. The DNA for the CDR3 is TGCGCCAGCCGACTAGCGGGATACCCCTACAATGAGCAGTTCTTC. Its protein product is CASRLAGYPYNEQFF. The genes are TRBV10-2 and TRBJ2-1; 11 positions match TRBD2. Germline CDR1 and CDR2: WSHSY and SAAADI. CDR3 size: 15 residues. J gave up 2 bases and V 8 bases, and 5 bases lay outside the gene matches.

This clone came up a few times. The rearrangement links TRBV6-8 to TRBJ2-7; weak D call: TRBD1 (6 bases). V shed 6 bases and J shed 2 bases, with 20 bases lying between them. Germline V gene lookup returns CDR1 MNHGY and CDR2 SAAAGT. The CDR3 is made up of 16 amino acids. The CDR3, as DNA: TGTGCCAGCAGACGCTACCCGGACAGTGAGGCCTACGAGCAGTACTTC. Its protein is CASRRYPDSEAYEQYF.

Within the sample, this clone is medium-sized (0.01 to 0.1%). The rearrangement uses TRBV11-3 and TRBJ2-1; D unclear. The germline CDR1 and CDR2 sequences are SGHNT and YENEEA. Trimming stripped 7 bases from V and 5 bases from J, with 15 bases between. There are 14 residues in the CDR3. Here the CDR3 DNA reads TGTGCCAGCACCCAAACGGACCGCGACAATGAGCAGTTCTTC. Its protein is CASTQTDRDNEQFF.

This clone is deemed medium-sized. Within the sample, other DNA sequences also encode this same CDR3. This chain uses TRBV6-8 with TRBJ1-5; the match to TRBD1 covers 8 bases. The length of the CDR3 is 15 residues. CDR1 MNHGY and CDR2 SAAAGT come from the germline V gene. V shed 6 bases, J shed 4 bases, and the junction held 8 bases outside the gene matches. As DNA, the CDR3 is TGTGCCAGCAGCGGACAGGGTTTTAGTAATCAGCCCCAGCATTTT. This translates into CASSGQGFSNQPQHF.